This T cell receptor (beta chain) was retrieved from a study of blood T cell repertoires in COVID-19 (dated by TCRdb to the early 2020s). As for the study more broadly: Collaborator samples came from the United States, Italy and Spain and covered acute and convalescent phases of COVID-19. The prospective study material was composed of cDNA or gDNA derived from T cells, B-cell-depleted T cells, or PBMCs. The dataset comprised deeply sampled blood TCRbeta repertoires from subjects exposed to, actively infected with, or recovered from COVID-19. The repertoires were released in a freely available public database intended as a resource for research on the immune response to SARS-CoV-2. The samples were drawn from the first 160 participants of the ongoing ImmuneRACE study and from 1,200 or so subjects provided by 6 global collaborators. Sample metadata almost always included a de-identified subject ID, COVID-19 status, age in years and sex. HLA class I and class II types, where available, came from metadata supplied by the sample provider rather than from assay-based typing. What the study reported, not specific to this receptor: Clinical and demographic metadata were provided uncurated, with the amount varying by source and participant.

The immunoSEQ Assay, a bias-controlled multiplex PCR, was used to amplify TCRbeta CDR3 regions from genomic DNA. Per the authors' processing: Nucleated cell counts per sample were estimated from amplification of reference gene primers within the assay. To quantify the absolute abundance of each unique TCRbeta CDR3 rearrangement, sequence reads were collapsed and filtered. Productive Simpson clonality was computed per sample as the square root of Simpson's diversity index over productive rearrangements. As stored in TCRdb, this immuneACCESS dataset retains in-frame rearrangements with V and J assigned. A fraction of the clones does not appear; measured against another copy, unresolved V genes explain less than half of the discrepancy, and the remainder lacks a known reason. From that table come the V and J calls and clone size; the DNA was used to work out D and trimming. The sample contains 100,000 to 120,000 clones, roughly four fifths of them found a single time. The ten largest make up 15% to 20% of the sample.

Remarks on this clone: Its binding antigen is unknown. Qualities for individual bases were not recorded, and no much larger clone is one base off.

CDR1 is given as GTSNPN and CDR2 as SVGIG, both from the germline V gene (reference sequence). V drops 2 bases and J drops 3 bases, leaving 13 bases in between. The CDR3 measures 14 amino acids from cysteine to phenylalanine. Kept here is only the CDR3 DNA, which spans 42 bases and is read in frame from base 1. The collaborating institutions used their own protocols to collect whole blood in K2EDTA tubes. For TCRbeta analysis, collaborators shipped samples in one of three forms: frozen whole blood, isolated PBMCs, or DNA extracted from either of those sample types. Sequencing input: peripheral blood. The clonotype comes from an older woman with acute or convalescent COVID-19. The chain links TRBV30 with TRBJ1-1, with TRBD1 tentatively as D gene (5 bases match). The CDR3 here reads CAWSKGRDYTEAFF. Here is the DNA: TGTGCCTGGAGTAAGGGCAGGGATTACACTGAAGCTTTCTTT. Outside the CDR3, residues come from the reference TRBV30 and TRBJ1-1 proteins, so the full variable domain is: SQTIHQWPATLVQPVGSPLSLECTVEGTSNPNLYWYRQAAGRGLQLLFYSVGIGQISSEVPQNLSASRPQDRQFILSSKKLLLSDSGFYLCAWSKGRDYTEAFFGQGTRLTVV.